The 28 T cell receptor beta chains below all came from one sample that was sequenced in a study of spatial heterogeneity in lung cancer. The sample's time point: sample taken at primary tumor resection. TCRdb itself ran the 5' RACE reads through MiXCR, one entry per CDR3 protein. Of roughly 9,600 distinct CDR3 sequences detected, just under 6.5% appear once; the ten largest clones hold about 31%. These TCRs' antigens remain unknown. Broader study findings: The study found that expanded intratumoral alpha and beta TCR counts tracked tumor mutation counts.

The specimen was lung tumor tissue, collected at surgery. These receptors all stem from a male donor with early-stage non-small cell lung cancer.

The sample holds many counts of this clonotype. The chain couples TRBV20-1 to TRBJ2-7, with 8 bases aligning to TRBD1. V gave up 6 bases and J gave up 3 bases; unmatched junction bases: 7. Germline V gene sequence: CDR1 DFQATT, CDR2 SNEGSKA (reference sequence). This CDR3 is built from 13 residues. CDR3: CSATRTGIYEQYF. CDR3 DNA sequence: TGCAGTGCCACGCGGACAGGGATCTACGAGCAGTACTTC.

By share of the sample, this clonotype is medium-sized (0.01 to 0.1%). The gene calls are TRBV10-1 and TRBJ1-5; 7 bases fit TRBD1. Germline CDR1 WNHNN, CDR2 SYGVQD (reference sequence). The CDR3 spans 14 residues. V shed 6 bases and J 4 bases; nucleotides not matched to a gene: 6. DNA for the CDR3: TGCGCCAGCAGCCCTGGGGGACAGAATCAGCCCCAGCATTTT. It yields the protein CASSPGGQNQPQHF.

The sample holds many counts of this clonotype. The V and J genes are TRBV20-1 and TRBJ1-5; D is perhaps TRBD1 (5 bases). The ends were cut back, 3 bases at V and 0 bases at J, with 18 bases in the middle. This CDR3 has 17 amino acids. Germline V gene lookup returns CDR1 DFQATT and CDR2 SNEGSKA (reference sequence). CDR3 in DNA: TGCAGTGCTAGCCCCAGGGAGGTGCCCCTTAGCAATCAGCCCCAGCATTTT. It yields the protein CSASPREVPLSNQPQHF.

This clonotype appeared once. A read error may explain this, as a much larger clone is one base away. The genes are TRBV5-1 and TRBJ2-3, with 7 bases identical to TRBD1. The J call could be wrong; TRBJ1-5 is a better fit for the DNA end. The CDR3 length is 14 residues. Per the germline V gene, CDR1 is SGHRS and CDR2 is YFSETQ. The CDR3 is CASSSRQGTDTQHF. CDR3 coding DNA: TGCGCCAGCAGCTCCCGACAGGGCACAGATACGCAGCATTTT.

There are many counts of this clonotype. This chain joins TRBV5-6 and TRBJ1-1, with a possible D match to TRBD1 (6 bases). The ends were cut back, 1 base at V and 3 bases at J, with 16 bases in the middle. CDR3 length: 16 residues. Germline V lookup: CDR1 SGHDT, CDR2 YYEEEE. CDR3 loop: CASSLIWGHFYTEAFF. The CDR3 nucleotides are TGTGCCAGCAGCTTGATATGGGGACATTTTTACACTGAAGCTTTCTTT.

Relative to its sample, this clonotype is medium-sized. V usage is TRBV12-3 or TRBV12-4 and J usage is TRBJ1-2; no reliable D call. The CDR3 has 16 residues. V lost 3 bases, J lost 5 bases, and 19 bases lay in between. CDR3: CASSFDSGPIGYGYTF. CDR3 bases: TGTGCCAGCAGTTTTGATTCGGGCCCGATAGGGTATGGCTACACCTTC.

This clonotype showed up just a few times. For the CDR3, the DNA is TGTGCCAGCAGCCCGGGGCGGGGTCTGGGTGCAGATACGCAGTATTTT. Protein sequence: CASSPGRGLGADTQYF. V usage is TRBV7-2 and J usage is TRBJ2-3; D might be TRBD2 (6 bases). The CDR3 spans 16 residues. V lost 5 bases and J lost 4, with 19 bases in between. Looked up from germline, CDR1 is SGHTA and CDR2 is FQGNSA.

Details on this clonotype: This may be a read error, as it is one base from a much larger clone. The chain carries TRBV7-9 and TRBJ2-7; D gene uncertain. Germline CDR1 SEHNR, CDR2 FQNEAQ (reference sequence). The CDR3 extends over 11 amino acids. The DNA for the CDR3 is TGTGCCGGCAGCTTGACCTACGAGCAGTACTTC. It encodes CAGSLTYEQYF.

This clonotype was seen ten or more times. V gene TRBV30 combines with J gene TRBJ1-5, with 8 bases identical to TRBD1. The length of the CDR3 is 14 residues. From germline, CDR1 is GTSNPN and CDR2 SVGIG (reference sequence). Trimming took 3 bases from V and 6 from J; bases not matched to a gene: 7. Here the CDR3 DNA reads TGTGCCTGGAGGGGACAGGCCTCGGGTCAGCCCCAGCATTTT. Residues: CAWRGQASGQPQHF.

This clonotype was seen at least ten times. This chain joins TRBV7-2 and TRBJ2-5; 7 bases agree with TRBD2. This CDR3 spans 13 amino acids. Germline CDR1 is SGHTA and CDR2 is FQGNSA. After removal of 1 base from V and 6 bases from J, the junction contained 2 bases not matched to a gene. CDR3 protein: CASSLGGGKTQYF. The CDR3 region has the DNA TGTGCCAGCAGCTTAGGCGGGGGTAAGACCCAGTACTTC. Based on the CDR3 plus reference TRBV7-2 and TRBJ2-5, the full variable domain is GAGVSQSPSNKVTEKGKDVELRCDPISGHTALYWYRQSLGQGLEFLIYFQGNSAPDKSGLPSDRFSAERTGGSVSTLTIQRTQQEDSAVYLCASSLGGGKTQYFGPGTRLLVL.

V and J are TRBV7-6 and TRBJ2-3; D may be TRBD1 or TRBD2 (5 bases each). The germline CDR1 and CDR2 sequences are SGHVS and FNYEAQ. V shed 5 bases and J shed 7 bases, with 22 bases lying between them. CDR3 length: 16 residues. The CDR3 DNA reads TGTGCCAGCAGCCCCTTGGAGAGGGGTGGTCAAAATACGCAGTATTTT. Translation gives CASSPLERGGQNTQYF.

The chain is built from TRBV4-2 and TRBJ2-3; D is uncertain. The CDR3 sequence is 15 residues long. Germline-derived CDR1 and CDR2 are LGHNA and YNFKEQ. Trimming cost V 4 bases and J 1 base, with 12 bases left between them. CDR3 sequence: CASSRQSGGTDTQYF. The CDR3, as DNA: TGTGCCAGCAGCCGCCAGAGTGGCGGCACAGATACGCAGTATTTT.

This clonotype was seen ten or more times. The CDR3 DNA reads as TGTGCCAGCAGCTTCCAGGGACTAGCAACAGATACGCAGTATTTT. Translation gives CASSFQGLATDTQYF. The chain joins TRBV11-3 to TRBJ2-3; 9 nucleotides align to TRBD2. The trim removed 3 bases at V and 3 bases at J, leaving 4 bases unmatched. The CDR3 loop spans 15 amino acids. Germline CDR1 is SGHNT and CDR2 is YENEEA.

The CDR3 spells CASSLALDRGRETQYF. CDR3 DNA sequence: TGTGCCAGCAGCTTAGCGCTGGACAGGGGGCGAGAGACCCAGTACTTC. J is TRBJ2-5 and V is TRBV7-2; 11 nucleotides match TRBD1. The CDR3 covers 16 residues. Germline trimming cut 0 bases from V and 4 bases from J; bases unmatched to any gene: 4. Germline V gene lookup returns CDR1 SGHTA and CDR2 FQGNSA.

This clonotype came up many times. The chain has TRBV6-5 and TRBJ2-5; D call uncertain. Trimming removed 0 bases from V and 10 bases from J, with 15 bases in between. From germline, CDR1 is MNHEY and CDR2 SVGAGI. CDR3 length equals 14 residues. The CDR3 loop reads CASSYSGSQSIQYF. The CDR3 nucleotides read TGTGCCAGCAGTTACTCCGGGTCTCAGTCAATCCAGTACTTC.

This clonotype was counted ten times or more. The chain combines TRBV30 with TRBJ1-3; tentative D call: TRBD1 (5 bases). The CDR3 totals 17 residues. Germline-derived CDR1 and CDR2 are GTSNPN and SVGIG (reference sequence). The V end lost 0 bases, the J end lost 0 bases, and 15 bases lay between the germline ends. CDR3 nucleotides: TGTGCCTGGAGTGTAGACACGGACGGGACCTCTGGAAACACCATATATTTT. Amino acid sequence: CAWSVDTDGTSGNTIYF.

This clonotype was recorded a few times. The chain combines TRBV29-1 with TRBJ2-2; TRBD1 agrees at 10 bases. CDR1 is SQVTM, CDR2 ANQGSEA, per germline. The CDR3 loop spans 13 amino acids. After removal of 6 bases from V and 6 bases from J, the junction contained 4 bases not matched to a gene. CDR3 residues: CSVRTGGSGELFF. The CDR3 region has the DNA TGCAGCGTCCGGACAGGGGGGTCCGGGGAGCTGTTTTTT.

For this clonotype: One base away lies a much larger clone, so this may be a sequencing read error. The gene calls are TRBV20-1 and TRBJ1-1; perhaps TRBD1 as D (5 bases). Germline lookup yields CDR1 DFQATT and CDR2 SNEGSKA (reference sequence). The V gene lost 1 base and the J gene lost 7 bases, with 10 bases spanning the gap. This CDR3 is built from 12 residues. The CDR3, as DNA: TGCAGTGCTAGAGTGGGACCATGTGAAGCTTTCTTT. Protein: CSARVGPCEAFF.

This clonotype ranks as medium-sized. The V gene is TRBV2, the J gene TRBJ1-4; D unresolved. The germline V gene has CDR1 SNHLY and CDR2 FYNNEI. V lost 5 bases, J lost 5 bases, and 27 bases lay in between. The CDR3 runs 19 residues. CDR3 DNA sequence: TGTGCCAGCAGTTCCCCCGGAGACGCCCCTTCAGCCGCAAATGAAAAACTGTTTTTT. Amino acid sequence: CASSSPGDAPSAANEKLFF.

The rearrangement links TRBV19 to TRBJ2-4; the D gene is possibly TRBD1 (5 bases). The V end lost 0 bases, the J end lost 0 bases, and 15 bases lay between the germline ends. The CDR3 covers 18 residues. The germline CDR1 and CDR2 sequences are LNHDA and SQIVND (reference sequence). The CDR3 DNA reads TGTGCCAGTAGTATAGAACCAGGGATTACACTAGCCAAAAACATTCAGTACTTC. It encodes CASSIEPGITLAKNIQYF.

By share of the sample, this clonotype is medium-sized. The rearrangement joins TRBV2 to TRBJ1-5, with D hard to call. With 5 bases removed from V and 0 bases from J, the gap between germline ends came to 14 bases. The germline V gene encodes CDR1 SNHLY and CDR2 FYNNEI. The CDR3 loop spans 16 amino acids. DNA of the CDR3: TGTGCCAGCAGTCTTACCGGGAGCTATAGCAATCAGCCCCAGCATTTT. This translates into CASSLTGSYSNQPQHF.

This clonotype was detected many times. The chain links TRBV5-1 to TRBJ1-4; D unclear. V lost 4 bases and J 3 bases, leaving 16 bases between the germline ends. The germline gives CDR1 SGHRS, CDR2 YFSETQ. The CDR3 extends over 16 amino acids. The CDR3 DNA follows: TGCGCCAGCAGCCCCACTATCTGGGCACCTAATGAAAAACTGTTTTTT. Encoded protein: CASSPTIWAPNEKLFF.

Notes on this clonotype: A read error may be the cause here, since a much bigger clone is one base away. This chain uses TRBV3-1 with TRBJ1-4, with D possibly being TRBD1 (5 bases). The CDR3 covers 18 residues. Germline lookup yields CDR1 LGHDT and CDR2 YNNKEL (reference sequence). CDR3 nucleotides: TGTGCCAGCAGCCAAGAATGGGAGGTTCAAGGGGCTAATGAAAACCTGTTTTTT. Translated, it gives CASSQEWEVQGANENLFF.

The chain recombines TRBV5-5 with TRBJ1-1; D gene unclear. V was cut by 0 bases and J by 9 bases, with 3 bases left in between. The V gene's germline CDR1 is SGHKS and CDR2 YYEKEE (reference sequence). The CDR3 loop spans 10 amino acids. The DNA for the CDR3 is TGTGCCAGCAGCTTGGATAAAGCTTTCTTT. It encodes CASSLDKAFF.

On this clonotype: A much larger clone differs from this one at a single base, so this may be a read error. The chain recombines TRBV5-1 with TRBJ1-5; D is unresolved. Germline assignment: CDR1 SGHRS and CDR2 YFSETQ. The V gene lost 5 bases and the J gene lost 2 bases, with 8 bases spanning the gap. The CDR3 totals 13 residues. The CDR3 DNA reads TGCGCCAGCAGTTGGCCGCGCAATCAGCCCCAGCATTTT. As protein: CASSWPRNQPQHF.

This clonotype was detected ten times or more. This chain uses TRBV12-3 or TRBV12-4 with TRBJ2-5; TRBD2 might be the D (5 bases). V was cut by 3 bases and J by 5 bases, with 10 bases left in between. CDR3 size: 13 residues. DNA of the CDR3: TGTGCCAGCAGTTTTTCGGGGATCGAGACCCAGTACTTC. Translation gives CASSFSGIETQYF.

There are many counts of this clonotype. The CDR3 bases are TGTGCCAGCAGCTTAGCCGGCAGTTTGAACACCGGGGAGCTGTTTTTT. Translating gives CASSLAGSLNTGELFF. This chain links TRBV11-2 with TRBJ2-2; D is ambiguous. The germline CDR1 and CDR2 sequences are SGHAT and FQNNGV. This CDR3 region has 16 residues. The V end lost 1 base, the J end lost 1 base, and 10 bases lay between the germline ends.

The table lists this clonotype with a few counts. V and J are TRBV19 and TRBJ1-6; perhaps TRBD1 as D (6 bases). Germline V gene data show CDR1 as LNHDA and CDR2 as SQIVND (reference sequence). This CDR3 is built from 14 residues. V lost 6 bases, J lost 4 bases, and 10 bases lay in between. The CDR3, as DNA: TGTGCCAGTAGCTACAGGGAGTATAATTCACCCCTCCACTTT. Residues: CASSYREYNSPLHF.